This T cell receptor beta chain derives from a study of CD8 T cells in Susac syndrome. Sequencing targeted TCR beta in blood CD8+ and CD4+ T cells. Negative isolation was used for CD8+ and CD4+ T cells and FACS enrichment for TEMRA cells. CDR1 and CDR2 from the germline V gene are LGHDT and YNNKEL (reference sequence). This CDR3 contains 14 residues. Between the trimmed V and J ends, which lost 1 base and 4 bases, there was a span of 10 bases. Roughly 0.45 to 1 ug RNA was reverse transcribed with random hexamers. It was immunoSEQ multiplex PCR that amplified TCR beta CDR3 across 54 Vbeta and 13 Jbeta. TCRdb called the immunoSEQ multiplex PCR reads again in MiXCR, with one record for every CDR3 protein. This sample has 150,000 to 200,000 distinct CDR3 sequences, with roughly 93% found just once.

The chain has TRBV3-1 and TRBJ1-2; no firm D call. Sample: CD4+ T cells from PBMCs. The sequence came from a human donor in good health. The CDR3 nucleotides read TGTGCCAGCAGCCAAGTTGCAGAAGTCTATGGCTACACCTTC. Its protein is CASSQVAEVYGYTF.